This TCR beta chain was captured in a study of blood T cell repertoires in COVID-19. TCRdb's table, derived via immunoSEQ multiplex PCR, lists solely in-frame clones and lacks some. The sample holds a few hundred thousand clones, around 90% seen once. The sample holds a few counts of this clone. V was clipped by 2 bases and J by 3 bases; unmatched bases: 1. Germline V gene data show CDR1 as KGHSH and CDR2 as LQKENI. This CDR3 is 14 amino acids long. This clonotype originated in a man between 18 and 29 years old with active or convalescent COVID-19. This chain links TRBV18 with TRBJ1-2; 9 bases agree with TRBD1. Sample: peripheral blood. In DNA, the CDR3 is TGTGCCAGCTCACCAGGGACAGGGTACTATGGCTACACCTTC. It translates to CASSPGTGYYGYTF.